The 15 T cell receptor beta chains reported below all come from one sample, sequenced in a study of blood T cells in healthy people across ages. A J-beta primer mix and a sample-barcoded 5' primer were used in a second PCR of roughly 6 to 12 cycles. TCRdb itself ran the 5' RACE reads through MiXCR, one entry per CDR3 protein. Here the sample spans about 1,400,000 distinct CDR3 sequences, approximately 63% being singletons. Source material: blood. These receptors all come from a man aged 18 to 30 in good health.

The J gene is TRBJ2-5, the V gene TRBV29-1; D might be TRBD1 or TRBD2, each matching 5 bases. Per the germline V gene, CDR1 is SQVTM and CDR2 is ANQGSEA. This CDR3 comprises 12 residues. Trimming shortened V by 4 bases and J by 11 bases, and 17 bases separated the two germline ends. CDR3: CSVVAQDREQYF. The DNA of the CDR3 is TGCAGCGTTGTAGCACAGGATAGGGAGCAGTACTTC.

This clonotype has a count of ten or more. Written as DNA, the CDR3 is TGCAGTGCTATCAAATTGGGGACTAGCGGGAGGGCCGTGGCCAAAAACATTCAGTACTTC. It encodes CSAIKLGTSGRAVAKNIQYF. This chain connects TRBV20-1 to TRBJ2-4; 16 bases map to TRBD2. CDR1 and CDR2 (germline): DFQATT, SNEGSKA (reference sequence). CDR3 length: 20 amino acids. The V segment lost 4 bases and the J segment 1 base; nucleotides outside the gene matches: 13.

The rearrangement links TRBV6-1 to TRBJ2-7; maybe TRBD2 (5 bases). The CDR3 has 15 residues. Trimming took 0 bases from V and 2 from J, leaving 11 bases between them. Per the germline V gene, CDR1 is MNHNS and CDR2 is SASEGT. CDR3 sequence (DNA): TGTGCCAGCAGTGAAGCGGACTTTATAACCTACGAGCAGTACTTC. Translating gives CASSEADFITYEQYF.

The genes are TRBV10-3 and TRBJ2-1; TRBD2 matches at 14 bases. V lost 2 bases and J lost 9; bases outside the gene matches: 9. Per germline, CDR1 ENHRY and CDR2 SYGVKD. The CDR3 contains 17 residues. CDR3 residues: CAISELGLAGGSGEQFF. DNA of the CDR3: TGTGCCATCAGTGAGCTAGGACTAGCGGGGGGATCGGGTGAGCAGTTCTTC.

The chain has TRBV11-2 and TRBJ2-7, with 9 bases aligning to TRBD2. Germline CDR1 SGHAT, CDR2 FQNNGV. V gave up 6 bases and J gave up 1 base; unmatched junction bases: 7. The CDR3 length is 15 residues. CDR3 region: CASRSQREVSYEQYF. The CDR3 DNA reads TGTGCCAGCAGATCCCAGCGGGAGGTTTCCTACGAGCAGTACTTC.

CDR3 bases: TGTGCCAGCATCCATTGGGACAGAATCAATTCACCCCTCCACTTT. Amino acid sequence: CASIHWDRINSPLHF. This chain uses TRBV6-1 with TRBJ1-6, with TRBD1 identical over 7 bases. The CDR3 is 15 residues long. V lost 7 bases to trimming and J lost 7 bases; unmatched junction nucleotides: 10. CDR1 is MNHNS, CDR2 SASEGT, per germline.

CDR3 sequence (DNA): TGTGCCAGCAGTTTACGGCGGGGAGAGCGGAGGTCCTACAATGAGCAGTTCTTC. Protein: CASSLRRGERRSYNEQFF. The chain is built from TRBV27 and TRBJ2-1; the D gene is possibly TRBD2 (6 bases). The germline V and J ends were trimmed by 2 bases and 1 base, with 18 bases remaining between them. CDR1 is MNHEY, CDR2 SMNVEV, per germline (reference sequence). The CDR3 consists of 18 residues.

The chain is built from TRBV4-3 and TRBJ1-2, with 7 bases that match TRBD1. V lost 4 bases to trimming and J lost 3 bases; unmatched junction nucleotides: 14. Looked up from germline, CDR1 is LGHNA and CDR2 is YSLEER. The CDR3 spans 17 residues. The CDR3 loop reads CASSLSFRGGRDYGYTF. CDR3 sequence (DNA): TGCGCCAGCAGCCTCTCCTTCAGGGGGGGCCGCGACTATGGCTACACCTTC.

The sample holds a few counts of this clonotype. V gene TRBV20-1 combines with J gene TRBJ2-7; tentatively, D is TRBD1 (5 bases). The CDR3 runs to 13 residues. From germline, CDR1 is DFQATT and CDR2 SNEGSKA (reference sequence). The germline V and J ends were trimmed by 6 bases and 2 bases, with 14 bases remaining between them. The CDR3 is CSALPQGAYEQYF. CDR3 DNA sequence: TGCAGTGCACTTCCGCAGGGCGCCTACGAGCAGTACTTC.

The V call is TRBV27, the J call TRBJ1-5; no clear D gene. The V end lost 5 bases, the J end lost 6 bases, and 11 bases lay between the germline ends. CDR1 and CDR2 (germline): MNHEY, SMNVEV (reference sequence). This CDR3 has 13 residues. CDR3 loop: CASSPRSLQPQHF. The CDR3 region has the DNA TGTGCCAGCAGTCCGAGGTCCCTTCAGCCCCAGCATTTT.

A single count supports this clonotype. The chain links TRBV7-2 to TRBJ2-7, with D maybe TRBD2 (7 bases). This CDR3 has 18 residues. Trimming left V 2 bases short and J 0 bases short, with 20 bases between. Looked up from germline, CDR1 is SGHTA and CDR2 is FQGNSA. The CDR3 region is CASSLRGGGGPSSYEQYF. The CDR3 region has the DNA TGTGCCAGCAGCTTAAGGGGTGGGGGGGGGCCTTCCTCCTACGAGCAGTACTTC.

This clonotype was found a few times. The rearrangement links TRBV4-3 to TRBJ1-1, with D unresolved. V was shortened by 0 bases and J by 0 bases, with 14 bases between the two germline ends. This CDR3 has 17 amino acids. Germline CDR1 LGHNA, CDR2 YSLEER. The CDR3 DNA follows: TGCGCCAGCAGCCAAGAAGTAGGCAGATCCATGAACACTGAAGCTTTCTTT. This codes for CASSQEVGRSMNTEAFF.

On this clonotype itself: The junction shows a germline mismatch at one end, possibly a read error. The CDR3 loop reads CAGSLLFAGEDYEQYF. CDR3 sequence (DNA): TGTGCCGGCAGTTTACTATTCGCGGGAGAGGACTACGAGCAGTACTTC. The chain links TRBV12-3 or TRBV12-4 to TRBJ2-5, with 7 bases fitting TRBD2. The J call may be wrong; the DNA end is better matched by TRBJ2-7. The CDR3 is 16 amino acids.

J is TRBJ2-3 and V is TRBV7-9; TRBD2 might be the D (5 bases). Germline V CDR1 and CDR2: SEHNR, FQNEAQ (reference sequence). Trimming left V 5 bases short and J 4 bases short, with 19 bases between. The CDR3 has 16 amino acids. CDR3 DNA: TGTGCCAGCAGCGGAGAGGGTAGGAGTTCGGCAGATACGCAGTATTTT. As protein: CASSGEGRSSADTQYF.

The CDR3 here is CASSLSPDLYSPLHF. DNA for the CDR3: TGTGCCAGCAGTTTATCGCCAGATTTATATTCACCCCTCCACTTT. The chain uses TRBV27 and TRBJ1-6; D uncertain. There are 15 residues in the CDR3. V lost 0 bases and J lost 8, with 11 bases in between. Per the germline V gene, CDR1 is MNHEY and CDR2 is SMNVEV (reference sequence).